A selection of T cell receptor beta chains follows, all from one sample in a study of blood T cell repertoires in COVID-19. Clones were read by immunoSEQ multiplex PCR, and TCRdb kept only the in-frame ones, dropping some. The sample includes hundreds of thousands of clones, around 92% of them seen just once. The sample consisted of peripheral blood. These receptors all stem from a woman aged 25 to 39 with COVID-19, enrolled during active disease. Both conserved end residues are part of each CDR3. D genes are given only for firm matches. Where a row states a size, it is once, few, many or the class of an expanded clone; other rows omit it.

TRBJ1-4,TRBV11-2,-,once,CAAKKDSNEKLFF,TGTGCCGCGAAGAAGGACAGCAATGAAAAACTGTTTTTT
TRBJ1-4,TRBV2,-,few,CANIGPQAKLFF,TGTGCCAACATCGGACCACAGGCAAAACTGTTTTTT
TRBJ2-2,TRBV19,-,-,CASKREVNTGELFF,TGTGCCAGCAAAAGGGAGGTCAACACCGGGGAGCTGTTTTTT
TRBJ1-1,TRBV28,-,once,CASSFFSGGTEAFF,TGTGCCAGCAGTTTTTTTTCGGGGGGTACTGAAGCTTTCTTT
TRBJ2-7,TRBV5-1,-,-,CASSQGRGAYEQYF,TGCGCCAGCAGCCAGGGGAGGGGGGCCTACGAGCAGTACTTC
TRBJ2-2,TRBV6-2/TRBV6-3,-,-,CASSSNFHTGELFF,TGTGCCAGCAGCTCCAACTTCCACACCGGGGAGCTGTTTTTT
TRBJ1-6,TRBV11-2,-,once,CASSFAWSGSPLHF,TGTGCCAGCAGCTTCGCCTGGTCCGGTTCACCCCTCCACTTT
TRBJ1-2,TRBV4-1,-,-,CASSVTLGRHRYTF,TGCGCCAGCAGCGTCACCTTGGGGAGGCATCGCTACACCTTC
TRBJ2-1,TRBV7-2,TRBD2,-,CASSLERGPYNEQFF,TGTGCCAGCAGCTTAGAGCGGGGCCCTTATAATGAGCAGTTCTTC
TRBJ1-3,TRBV9,-,-,CASSGGLIGNTIYF,TGTGCCAGCAGTGGGGGCCTGATTGGAAACACCATATATTTT
TRBJ2-7,TRBV7-9,TRBD1,-,CASSTGVVTYEQYF,TGTGCCAGCAGCACAGGGGTAGTCACCTACGAGCAGTACTTC
TRBJ1-6,TRBV7-9,-,once,CASSLGGDSSISPLHF,TGTGCCAGCAGCTTAGGGGGGGATTCCAGCATTTCACCCCTCCACTTT
TRBJ2-1,TRBV19,TRBD2,-,CASSRSGGPPGNEQFF,TGTGCCAGTAGTCGTAGCGGGGGGCCTCCGGGTAATGAGCAGTTCTTC
TRBJ1-4,TRBV5-8,-,-,CASSLFGQSTNEKLFF,TGTGCCAGCAGCTTGTTCGGACAGTCAACTAATGAAAAACTGTTTTTT
TRBJ2-7,TRBV5-6,-,-,CASSQGGYEQYF,TGTGCCAGCAGCCAGGGGGGTTACGAGCAGTACTTC
TRBJ2-1,TRBV11-3,TRBD1,once,CASSSSTQGRSQFF,TGTGCCAGCAGCTCTTCCACACAGGGGCGTTCGCAGTTCTTC
TRBJ2-2,TRBV10-3,-,once,CATGGTGTGELFF,TGTGCCACCGGAGGGACGGGCACCGGGGAGCTGTTTTTT
TRBJ1-1,TRBV9,TRBD1,-,CASSVVRGRGLGKTEAFF,TGTGCCAGCAGCGTAGTCAGGGGGCGCGGGTTGGGCAAGACTGAAGCTTTCTTT
TRBJ2-7,TRBV24-1,-,-,CATSPGLSYEQYF,TGTGCCACCAGTCCAGGACTCTCCTACGAGCAGTACTTC
TRBJ1-5,TRBV7-8,TRBD1,-,CASSARDRVQPQHF,TGTGCCAGCAGCGCCCGGGACAGGGTACAGCCCCAGCATTTT
TRBJ1-1,TRBV6-6,TRBD1,few,CASSLRAAGTVNTEAFF,TGTGCCAGCAGTCTCCGGGCCGCCGGGACAGTGAACACTGAAGCTTTCTTT
TRBJ2-5,TRBV3-1/TRBV3-2,TRBD2,-,CASSQVAGSPGLGREETQYF,TGTGCCAGCAGCCAAGTGGCAGGTTCACCGGGACTAGGCAGGGAAGAGACCCAGTACTTC
TRBJ1-2,TRBV5-1,TRBD1,-,CASSWQGGYGYTF,TGCGCCAGCAGCTGGCAGGGGGGCTATGGCTACACCTTC
TRBJ1-3,TRBV10-3,-,-,CAISDRAISGNTIYF,TGTGCCATCAGTGATCGAGCCATCTCTGGAAACACCATATATTTT
TRBJ1-3,TRBV7-9,-,few,CASSLVTSGNTIYF,TGTGCCAGCAGCTTAGTGACTTCTGGAAACACCATATATTTT
TRBJ2-3,TRBV28,TRBD2,once,CASRNLGLAGFTDTQYF,TGTGCCAGCAGAAACCTGGGACTAGCGGGGTTCACGGATACGCAGTATTTT
TRBJ2-2,TRBV28,-,-,CASTPGRHGELFF,TGTGCCAGCACCCCGGGGAGGCACGGGGAGCTGTTTTTT
TRBJ1-3,TRBV21-1,-,-,CASTGIPGNTIYF,TGTGCCAGCACGGGGATCCCTGGAAACACCATATATTTT